These T cell receptor beta chains were read from a single sample in a study of beta chain features in type 1 diabetes. This table comes from immunoSEQ multiplex PCR, and its TCRdb copy is limited to in-frame clones, with some not included. The table shows around 600,000 clones, with around 12% occurring only once. The sequenced sample consisted of naive CD4+ T cells from blood. The receptors stem from a man aged 25-40 years with type 1 diabetes. CDR3s include the opening cysteine and the closing phenylalanine or tryptophan. D genes are given only for firm matches. Clone size is not always given. Where it is, it says once, few, many or a class for expanded clones.

NA | TRBD2 | TRBJ2-1 | TRBV5-6 | TGTGCCAGCAGCCCCGCGGGGGGGCGTTACAATGAGCAGTTCTTC | CASSPAGGRYNEQFF
once | NA | TRBJ2-1 | TRBV11-3 | TGTGCCAGCAGCTCCCCCCCCAGGGACAATGAGCAGTTCTTC | CASSSPPRDNEQFF
few | TRBD2 | TRBJ2-5 | TRBV6-5 | TGTGCCAGCAGTTACAATAGCGGGGAAGAGACCCAGTACTTC | CASSYNSGEETQYF
few | NA | TRBJ2-5 | TRBV9 | TGTGCCAGCAGCGTAGCTGCAGGGTGGGTAGAGACCCAGTACTTC | CASSVAAGWVETQYF
few | NA | TRBJ1-2 | TRBV5-1 | TGCGCCAGCAGCCTCCGACAGCCCTATGGCTACACCTTC | CASSLRQPYGYTF
few | NA | TRBJ2-6 | TRBV9 | TGTGCCAGCAGCGTAGCGGGGGCTGGGGCCAACGTCCTGACTTTC | CASSVAGAGANVLTF
few | NA | TRBJ1-2 | TRBV7-9 | TGTGCCAGCAGCTTCACAGGGAGTCCGGATGGCTACACCTTC | CASSFTGSPDGYTF
few | NA | TRBJ1-2 | TRBV10-3 | TGTGCCATCAGTGCAGAAAACTATGGCTACACCTTC | CAISAENYGYTF
NA | NA | TRBJ2-3 | TRBV5-4 | TGTGCCATCGGCGGGGGGACAGCTTTCACAGATACGCAGTATTTT | CAIGGGTAFTDTQYF
NA | TRBD1 | TRBJ2-5 | TRBV28 | TGTGCCAGCAGCCTGACAGGGGGCCAAGAGACCCAGTACTTC | CASSLTGGQETQYF
NA | NA | TRBJ1-5 | TRBV6-1 | TGTGCCAGCAGACAGGGCTGGAATCAGCCCCAGCATTTT | CASRQGWNQPQHF
NA | TRBD2 | TRBJ2-1 | TRBV20-1 | TGCAGTGGCGATAGCGGGGACTCTTTGTTCTTC | CSGDSGDSLFF
few | NA | TRBJ2-1 | TRBV28 | TGTGCCAGCTACATCACCTCGACAGGTTCCTACAATGAGCAGTTCTTC | CASYITSTGSYNEQFF
few | TRBD1 | TRBJ2-3 | TRBV5-1 | TGCGCCAGCAGACCCCGGGGACAGGGGTCAGATACGCAGTATTTT | CASRPRGQGSDTQYF
NA | NA | TRBJ1-5 | TRBV7-6 | TGTGCCAGCAGCCCGAGCGGGGCTGGGAGCAATCAGCCCCAGCATTTT | CASSPSGAGSNQPQHF
NA | NA | TRBJ2-7 | TRBV6-5 | TGTGCCAGCAGTAGGGACACGGACTACGAGCAGTACTTC | CASSRDTDYEQYF
few | TRBD1 | TRBJ2-2 | TRBV2 | TGTGCCAGCAGATCCCCCGGACAGGGAAACACCGGGGAGCTGTTTTTT | CASRSPGQGNTGELFF
NA | TRBD2 | TRBJ2-3 | TRBV9 | TGTGCCAGCAGCGCTCTCTCTTGGACTAGCGGGGGCTCAGATACGCAGTATTTT | CASSALSWTSGGSDTQYF
few | TRBD1 | TRBJ2-5 | TRBV7-2 | TGTGCCAGCAGCTTTGACAGGGAGGAGACCCAGTACTTC | CASSFDREETQYF
NA | NA | TRBJ2-2 | TRBV28 | TGTGCCAGCATGCAGGGACGAACCGGGGAGCTGTTTTTT | CASMQGRTGELFF
few | NA | TRBJ2-2 | TRBV14 | TGTGCCAGCAGCCAAGTAGTCAGCACCGGGGAGCTGTTTTTT | CASSQVVSTGELFF
NA | TRBD1 | TRBJ2-7 | TRBV7-6 | TGTGCCAGCAGCTTAGCTGGGACAGGAGCTAGCTACGAGCAGTACTTC | CASSLAGTGASYEQYF
few | NA | TRBJ2-5 | TRBV9 | TGTGCCAGCAGCGCGGGGGACCGGAAGACCCAGTACTTC | CASSAGDRKTQYF
NA | NA | TRBJ2-2 | TRBV5-1 | TGCGCCAGCAGCTTGGCGCGCGGTCCCACCGGGGAGCTGTTTTTT | CASSLARGPTGELFF
few | TRBD1 | TRBJ2-2 | TRBV7-8 | TGTGCCAGCAGCTTAGACAGGGGTTACACCGGGGAGCTGTTTTTT | CASSLDRGYTGELFF
few | TRBD1 | TRBJ1-6 | TRBV7-2 | TGTGCCAGCAGCTCCGTCCCGGGACAGGGTTTGGTACCCCTCCACTTT | CASSSVPGQGLVPLHF
NA | NA | TRBJ2-4 | TRBV18 | TGTGCCAGCTCACCCCCGGAAGCCTTAGCCAAAAACATTCAGTACTTC | CASSPPEALAKNIQYF
NA | NA | TRBJ2-3 | TRBV21-1 | TGTGCCAGCAGCCGACGGGGCTCGAGCACAGATACGCAGTATTTT | CASSRRGSSTDTQYF
NA | NA | TRBJ1-2 | TRBV7-9 | TGTGCCAGCAGCTTATACCTGCCATATGGCTACACCTTC | CASSLYLPYGYTF
NA | TRBD2 | TRBJ2-5 | TRBV7-2 | TGTGCCAGCAGCCTAGCGGGGGGGCAAGAGACCCAGTACTTC | CASSLAGGQETQYF
NA | NA | TRBJ2-2 | TRBV5-1 | TGCGCCAGCACCGGGGAAAACACCGGGGAGCTGTTTTTT | CASTGENTGELFF
NA | TRBD2 | TRBJ2-5 | TRBV5-1 | TGCGCCAGCAGCCTGGGACTAGCGGGGTTCCAAGAGACCCAGTACTTC | CASSLGLAGFQETQYF
few | NA | TRBJ1-6 | TRBV6-5 | TGTGCCAGCAGTTACTCTGAGAGGAGAAATTCACCCCTCCACTTT | CASSYSERRNSPLHF
NA | NA | TRBJ2-5 | TRBV20-1 | TGCAGTGGGAGGGCCGGGGAGACCCAGTACTTC | CSGRAGETQYF
NA | TRBD1 | TRBJ1-6 | TRBV6-6 | TGTGCCAGCAGTCGAGGGACAGGGGATTCACCCCTCCACTTT | CASSRGTGDSPLHF
NA | NA | TRBJ2-2 | TRBV10-3 | TGTGCCATCAGTGAGTCGGCGGGGCAGAACACCGGGGAGCTGTTTTTT | CAISESAGQNTGELFF